Shown below are 17 T cell receptor beta chains from a single sample sequenced in a study of blood T cell repertoires in COVID-19. TCRdb keeps only in-frame clones here, not all; method: immunoSEQ multiplex PCR. The sample has about 140,000 clones, approximately 86% seen once. The source material was peripheral blood. These receptors were obtained from a man in his 70s with acute or convalescent COVID-19.

The chain employs TRBV21-1 and TRBJ1-5. TRBV21-1 is classified as a pseudogene. The CDR3 spans 17 residues. The CDR3 is CASSPRVKFYSNQPQHF. CDR3 coding DNA: TGTGCCAGCAGCCCCCGGGTCAAATTTTATAGCAATCAGCCCCAGCATTTT.

The rearrangement joins TRBV2 to TRBJ1-4; 10 bases agree with TRBD1. V lost 5 bases, J lost 0 bases, and 3 bases stayed unmatched. Germline CDR1 is SNHLY and CDR2 is FYNNEI. The CDR3 sequence is 16 residues long. CDR3 sequence (DNA): TGTGCCAGCAGTCCCGACAGGGGGCCAACTAATGAAAAACTGTTTTTT. This sequence encodes CASSPDRGPTNEKLFF.

The chain couples TRBV19 to TRBJ2-7; 9 bases line up with TRBD2. This CDR3 region has 14 residues. CDR1 LNHDA and CDR2 SQIVND come from the germline V gene (reference sequence). J gave up 5 bases and V 5 bases, and 7 bases lay outside the gene matches. The CDR3 region is CASSRIAGVNEQYF. CDR3 nucleotides: TGTGCCAGTAGTCGCATAGCGGGAGTTAACGAGCAGTACTTC. The whole variable domain, filled in from reference TRBV19 and TRBJ2-7, reads DGGITQSPKYLFRKEGQNVTLSCEQNLNHDAMYWYRQDPGQGLRLIYYSQIVNDFQKGDIAEGYSVSREKKESFPLTVTSAQKNPTAFYLCASSRIAGVNEQYFGPGTRLTVT.

The chain combines TRBV5-1 with TRBJ1-6; 7 bases align to TRBD1. Germline V gene sequence: CDR1 SGHRS, CDR2 YFSETQ. This CDR3 contains 15 residues. With V trimmed by 2 bases and J by 9 bases, 8 bases remained unmatched. The DNA of the CDR3 is TGCGCCAGCAGCTTAACAGGGGATGTGAGTTCACCCCTCCACTTT. This encodes CASSLTGDVSSPLHF.

This sequence joins TRBV11-3 and TRBJ2-5, with 8 bases lining up with TRBD1. The CDR3 runs 13 residues. With 5 bases clipped from V and 4 bases from J, the junction kept 3 bases outside the gene matches. Germline values: CDR1 SGHNT, CDR2 YENEEA. CDR3 region: CASSPGQGETQYF. The CDR3 DNA sequence: TGTGCCAGCAGCCCCGGACAGGGAGAGACCCAGTACTTC.

Comment on this clone: This CDR3 is also generated by other DNA sequences in the sample. This sequence joins TRBV29-1 and TRBJ1-1; maybe TRBD1 (6 bases). The CDR3 consists of 11 residues. CDR1 and CDR2 from the germline V gene are SQVTM and ANQGSEA. Trimming pared 3 bases from V and 6 bases from J, leaving 8 bases between. CDR3 sequence: CSVDRGSEAFF. In DNA, the CDR3 is TGCAGCGTTGATAGGGGGTCTGAAGCTTTCTTT.

This clone was picked up one time. The V gene is TRBV18, the J gene TRBJ1-2, with TRBD1 identical over 7 bases. The length of the CDR3 is 15 residues. CDR1 KGHSH and CDR2 LQKENI come from the germline V gene. Losses at the gene ends were 4 bases for V and 0 bases for J; bases not matched to a gene: 5. The CDR3 nucleotides read TGTGCCAGCTCACAAGGACAGGATACTAACTATGGCTACACCTTC. This encodes CASSQGQDTNYGYTF.

The chain carries TRBV11-2 and TRBJ2-1, with unresolved D. The CDR3 has 15 amino acids. From germline, CDR1 is SGHAT and CDR2 FQNNGV. Trimming removed 4 bases at V and 0 bases at J, with 10 bases between. The CDR3 spells CASSSGGSSYNEQFF. The CDR3 nucleotides are TGTGCCAGCAGCTCGGGTGGTAGCTCCTACAATGAGCAGTTCTTC.

This chain uses TRBV7-2 with TRBJ1-3; D unresolved. V was shortened by 2 bases and J by 1 base, with 18 bases between the two germline ends. CDR1 is SGHTA, CDR2 FQGNSA, per germline. There are 18 residues in the CDR3. The CDR3 nucleotides read TGTGCCAGCAGCTTACAGGCTGTCATACATAATTCTGGAAACACCATATATTTT. Protein product: CASSLQAVIHNSGNTIYF.

This chain links TRBV21-1 with TRBJ2-6; TRBD1, the table's D call, was not compared with the DNA. TRBV21-1 is listed as a pseudogene. The CDR3 contains 16 residues. The DNA of the CDR3 is TGTGCCAGCAGCAAAGAAAGGGGCACTGGGGCCAACGTCCTGACTTTC. It specifies CASSKERGTGANVLTF.

V and J are TRBV18 and TRBJ2-7; the D gene is possibly TRBD1 (5 bases). Germline CDR1 KGHSH, CDR2 LQKENI. The CDR3 has 13 amino acids. The germline V and J ends were trimmed by 3 bases and 2 bases, with 8 bases remaining between them. CDR3 amino acids: CASSPSGPYEQYF. The CDR3 nucleotides are TGTGCCAGCTCACCCTCAGGGCCCTACGAGCAGTACTTC.

This CDR3 is CASTKREAPYEQYF. The CDR3 nucleotides are TGTGCCAGCACCAAGCGGGAGGCCCCCTACGAGCAGTACTTC. The rearrangement joins TRBV6-5 to TRBJ2-7; 9 nucleotides line up with TRBD2. Trimming removed 7 bases from V and 2 bases from J; junction bases left unmatched: 6. Germline loops: CDR1 MNHEY, CDR2 SVGAGI. The CDR3 extends over 14 amino acids.

The rearrangement uses TRBV10-3 and TRBJ2-1; maybe TRBD1 (5 bases). The V end was cut by 3 bases, the J end by 6 bases, with 6 bases between. The CDR3 loop spans 12 amino acids. CDR1 is ENHRY and CDR2 is SYGVKD in the germline V gene. Here the CDR3 reads CAISDRANEQFF. The CDR3 DNA reads as TGTGCCATCAGTGACAGGGCCAATGAGCAGTTCTTC.

The rearrangement links TRBV5-1 to TRBJ1-1; the match to TRBD1 covers 9 bases. The trim removed 3 bases at V and 4 bases at J, leaving 7 bases unmatched. The CDR3 extends over 15 amino acids. Germline assignment: CDR1 SGHRS and CDR2 YFSETQ. For the CDR3, the DNA is TGCGCCAGCAGCTCCCAGACAGGGGGTCCCACTGAAGCTTTCTTT. Residues: CASSSQTGGPTEAFF.

V gene TRBV19 combines with J gene TRBJ1-1, with D perhaps matching TRBD1 (6 bases). Germline V gives CDR1 LNHDA, CDR2 SQIVND (reference sequence). CDR3 length: 16 residues. V lost 6 bases, J lost 0 bases, and 17 bases lay in between. The CDR3 DNA sequence: TGTGCCAGTAGACATCCGGGACATCCTATGAACACTGAAGCTTTCTTT. Translated: CASRHPGHPMNTEAFF.

The chain is built from TRBV7-8 and TRBJ1-1, with D perhaps matching TRBD1 (5 bases). The CDR3 extends over 15 amino acids. CDR1 and CDR2 from the germline V gene are SGHVS and FQNEAQ. V was pared by 5 bases and J by 0 bases, with 13 bases between. The DNA for the CDR3 is TGTGCCAGCAGCCCGCTGACAGTCATGAACACTGAAGCTTTCTTT. Its protein is CASSPLTVMNTEAFF.

CDR3 loop: CASTLGQVFNQPQHF. Written as DNA, the CDR3 is TGTGCCAGCACCTTAGGACAGGTTTTCAATCAGCCCCAGCATTTT. This sequence joins TRBV6-6 and TRBJ1-5, with TRBD1 identical over 7 bases. The V gene end was trimmed by 7 bases and the J gene end by 3 bases; junction bases not matched to a gene: 9. The CDR3 runs 15 residues. CDR1 is MNHNY and CDR2 is SVGAGI in the germline V gene (reference sequence).